These 8 T cell receptor beta chains share one sample of origin, sequenced in a study of identical twins. TCRdb re-analysed the 5' RACE reads in MiXCR, keeping a single row per CDR3 protein. The data contain about 890,000 distinct CDR3 sequences, roughly 12% of them singletons. These same data were also listed under a study on yellow fever vaccine responses in identical twins.

Sequencing was performed on PBMCs. The receptors come from a woman under 30 in good health.

In its sample, this clonotype was seen a few times. The J gene is TRBJ2-7, the V gene TRBV2, with a possible D match to TRBD2 (6 bases). The V gene lost 7 bases and the J gene lost 4 bases, with 11 bases spanning the gap. CDR3 length: 12 residues. The germline V gene has CDR1 SNHLY and CDR2 FYNNEI. This CDR3 is CASKKGRYEQYF. As DNA, the CDR3 is TGTGCCAGCAAGAAGGGGAGGTACGAGCAGTACTTC.

This clonotype was recorded at least ten times. The chain carries TRBV20-1 and TRBJ1-1; the D gene is possibly TRBD1 (6 bases). Trimming cost V 1 base and J 5 bases, with 17 bases left between them. The CDR3 loop spans 15 amino acids. The germline V gene encodes CDR1 DFQATT and CDR2 SNEGSKA (reference sequence). The CDR3 nucleotides read TGCAGTGCTAGAGGGGGTCAAGGGGGTGAGACTGAAGCTTTCTTT. It encodes CSARGGQGGETEAFF.

This clonotype was observed at least ten times. The chain uses TRBV10-3 and TRBJ2-7; 8 bases align to TRBD1. V was clipped by 2 bases and J by 7 bases; unmatched bases: 7. This CDR3 has 14 amino acids. Looked up from germline, CDR1 is ENHRY and CDR2 is SYGVKD. For the CDR3, the DNA is TGTGCCATCAGTGAGGGACAGGGCGTGCGGGAGCAGTACGTC. Translated: CAISEGQGVREQYV.

The genes are TRBV2 and TRBJ2-3; TRBD2 matches at 8 bases. The CDR3 runs to 17 residues. The germline V gene has CDR1 SNHLY and CDR2 FYNNEI. V shed 4 bases and J 3 bases; nucleotides not matched to a gene: 12. The CDR3 sequence is CASSVKRGGPVTDTQYF. CDR3 nucleotide sequence: TGTGCCAGCAGTGTGAAGCGCGGGGGGCCAGTAACAGATACGCAGTATTTT.

This clonotype has only a few counts. V gene TRBV20-1 combines with J gene TRBJ2-7; a possible D gene is TRBD2 (5 bases). The CDR3 is 13 amino acids. The V gene's germline CDR1 is DFQATT and CDR2 SNEGSKA (reference sequence). Trimming cost V 3 bases and J 9 bases, with 18 bases left between them. The CDR3 DNA sequence: TGCAGTGCTAGTTCCGGGGAATCGGGCGGGCAGTACGTC. Translated, it gives CSASSGESGGQYV.

V usage is TRBV3-1 and J usage is TRBJ1-1; no firm D call. Germline V CDR1 and CDR2: LGHDT, YNNKEL (reference sequence). This CDR3 contains 11 residues. Trimming took off 3 bases at V and 7 bases at J, with 6 bases between the two ends. The CDR3 DNA is TGTGCCAGCAGCCACCTGGATGAAGCTTTCTTT. Translated: CASSHLDEAFF.

This rearrangement joins TRBV7-6 to TRBJ2-7, with D possibly being TRBD1 (6 bases). CDR1 and CDR2 from the germline V gene are SGHVS and FNYEAQ. With 5 bases removed from V and 0 bases from J, the gap between germline ends came to 11 bases. The CDR3 has 14 amino acids. This CDR3 is CASSRGGFSYEQYF. In DNA, the CDR3 is TGTGCCAGCAGCAGAGGGGGATTCTCCTACGAGCAGTACTTC.

This clonotype was observed a handful of times. CDR3 loop: CASTMGLGNTEAFF. The CDR3 DNA is TGTGCCAGTACCATGGGACTTGGGAACACTGAAGCTTTCTTT. V usage is TRBV19 and J usage is TRBJ1-1, with D perhaps TRBD1 (5 bases). The CDR3 totals 14 residues. In germline, CDR1 is LNHDA, CDR2 SQIVND (reference sequence). V dropped 7 bases and J dropped 1 base, with 13 bases sitting between them.